The T cell receptor beta chain under discussion was sequenced for a study of regulatory T cells in long-lasting Graves disease. Time point meaning: persistent/refractory GD, antithyroid drugs over 5 years with positive TRAb. PBMC RNA served as the TCR library source. This clonotype was observed a few times. Assembly of TCR beta libraries relied on iRepertoire HTBI primers together with Arm-PCR of CDR3 regions. Via MiXCR, TCRdb re-called the multiplex PCR reads, giving one row per CDR3 protein. The data contain about 400,000 distinct CDR3 sequences, around 20% of them singletons. Germline V CDR1 and CDR2: MGHDK, SYGVNS. V was pared by 0 bases and J by 5 bases, with 6 bases of the junction left unmatched. CDR3 length: 16 residues.

The sequencing here drew on peripheral blood mononuclear cells (PBMCs), taken when the disease was refractory, from a patient treated with antithyroid drugs. The receptor was isolated from a female donor with Graves disease. V is TRBV25-1 and J is TRBJ2-7, with 11 bases that match TRBD2. The CDR3 coding sequence is TGTGCCAGCAGTGAATATTATCTAGCGGGAGGTGACGAGCAGTACTTC. This encodes CASSEYYLAGGDEQYF.